Listed here are 8 T cell receptor beta chains from one sample, sequenced in a study of blood T cell repertoires in COVID-19 (dated by TCRdb to the early 2020s). Library generation was performed with the immunoSEQ multiplex PCR assay. TCRdb obtained this table from immuneACCESS and retained in-frame rearrangements with V and J assigned. These tables miss some clones; where compared with another copy, unresolved V genes account for less than half of the shortfall, and the remainder is unexplained. The sample table shows approximately 60,000 clones, and about 83% are seen once. Jointly, the top ten make up about 5.9% of the sample. Material: peripheral blood. The receptors were gathered from a human donor in a cohort sampled during active COVID-19.

This rearrangement joins TRBV19 to TRBJ1-2; TRBD1 agrees at 9 bases. Trimming removed 3 bases from V and 8 bases from J; junction bases left unmatched: 10. The CDR3 sequence is 15 residues long. The germline gives CDR1 LNHDA, CDR2 SQIVND (reference sequence). The CDR3 here is CASSIVGQGMKGYTF. The CDR3 coding sequence is TGTGCCAGTAGTATTGTGGGACAGGGAATGAAGGGCTACACCTTC.

As regards this clone: Distinct nucleotide sequences in the sample also encode this CDR3. This chain uses TRBV4-1 with TRBJ2-1; TRBD2 aligns across 13 bases. The CDR3 loop spans 19 amino acids. Germline CDR1 MGHRA, CDR2 YSYEKL. The V segment lost 0 bases and the J segment 3 bases; nucleotides outside the gene matches: 8. The CDR3: CASSQDRTSGGLIYNEQFF. The DNA for the CDR3 is TGCGCCAGCAGCCAAGATCGGACTAGCGGGGGCCTGATCTACAATGAGCAGTTCTTC.

This chain's CDR3 is CASSPPTGLNTEAFF. CDR3 coding DNA: TGCGCCAGCAGCCCACCGACAGGGCTGAACACTGAAGCTTTCTTT. This chain connects TRBV4-1 to TRBJ1-1; 7 bases are a match to TRBD1. Germline loops: CDR1 MGHRA, CDR2 YSYEKL. V was pared by 4 bases and J by 0 bases, with 5 bases of the junction left unmatched. The CDR3 totals 15 residues.

The V and J genes are TRBV7-3 and TRBJ2-1; D unclear. Trimming cost V 2 bases and J 9 bases, with 14 bases left between them. The CDR3 runs to 14 residues. The germline V gene encodes CDR1 SGHTA and CDR2 FQGTGA. CDR3 sequence (DNA): TGTGCCAGCAGCTTAGATGGCCTAGGTCGTGAGCAGTTCTTC. Translation: CASSLDGLGREQFF.

The chain links TRBV5-1 to TRBJ1-2; 8 bases line up with TRBD1. There are 14 residues in the CDR3. V shed 3 bases and J 4 bases; nucleotides not matched to a gene: 5. The V gene's germline CDR1 is SGHRS and CDR2 YFSETQ. CDR3 nucleotide sequence: TGCGCCAGCAGCTCTGGACAGGGCGGCTATGGCTACACCTTC. Translation gives CASSSGQGGYGYTF.

This clone was seen a single time. This chain links TRBV5-1 with TRBJ1-1; 9 bases line up with TRBD1. Losses at the gene ends were 4 bases for V and 1 base for J; bases not matched to a gene: 8. Germline loops: CDR1 SGHRS, CDR2 YFSETQ. The CDR3 sequence is 16 residues long. The CDR3 bases are TGCGCCAGCAGCCCCTGGACAGGGGCTTCGAACACTGAAGCTTTCTTT. Its translation: CASSPWTGASNTEAFF.

V usage is TRBV19 and J usage is TRBJ1-2; 10 bases match TRBD1. This CDR3 is 14 amino acids long. With V trimmed by 4 bases and J by 5 bases, 4 bases remained unmatched. Germline V gene lookup returns CDR1 LNHDA and CDR2 SQIVND (reference sequence). CDR3 nucleotide sequence: TGTGCCAGTAGTAGGGACAGGGGCACTTATGGCTACACCTTC. It codes for CASSRDRGTYGYTF.

The J gene is TRBJ1-1, the V gene TRBV28; 7 bases fit TRBD1. V dropped 6 bases and J dropped 5; count of bases not matched to a gene: 6. CDR1 MDHEN and CDR2 SYDVKM come from the germline V gene. The CDR3 is 13 residues long. CDR3 nucleotides: TGTGCCAGCAGCCAGGGGGGATGGACTGAAGCTTTCTTT. This translates into CASSQGGWTEAFF.